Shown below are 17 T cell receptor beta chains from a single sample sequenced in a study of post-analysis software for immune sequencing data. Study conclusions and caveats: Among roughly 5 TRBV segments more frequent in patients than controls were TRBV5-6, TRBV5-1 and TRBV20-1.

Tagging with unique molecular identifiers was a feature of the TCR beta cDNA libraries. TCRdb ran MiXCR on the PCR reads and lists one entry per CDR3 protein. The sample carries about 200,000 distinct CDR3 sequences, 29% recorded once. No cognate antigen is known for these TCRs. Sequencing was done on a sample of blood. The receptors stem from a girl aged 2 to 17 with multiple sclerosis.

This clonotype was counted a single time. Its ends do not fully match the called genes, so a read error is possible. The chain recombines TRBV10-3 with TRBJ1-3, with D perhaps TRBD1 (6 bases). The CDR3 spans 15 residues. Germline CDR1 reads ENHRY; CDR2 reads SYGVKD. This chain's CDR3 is CAISTTGNSGNTTYF. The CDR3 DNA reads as TGTGCCATCAGTACCACAGGGAACTCTGGAAACACCACATATTTT.

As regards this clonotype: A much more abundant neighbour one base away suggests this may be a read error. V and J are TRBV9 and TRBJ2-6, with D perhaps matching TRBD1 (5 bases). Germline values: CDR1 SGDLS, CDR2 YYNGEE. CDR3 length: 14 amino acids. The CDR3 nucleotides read TGTGCCAGCAGCGCCAGGTCTGGGGCCAACATCCTGACTTTC. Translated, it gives CASSARSGANILTF.

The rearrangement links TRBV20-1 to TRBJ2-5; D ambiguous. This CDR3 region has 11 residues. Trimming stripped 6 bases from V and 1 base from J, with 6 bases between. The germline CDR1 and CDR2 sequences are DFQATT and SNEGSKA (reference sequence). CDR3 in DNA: TGCAGTGCCACATCCCAAGAGACCCAGTACTTC. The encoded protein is CSATSQETQYF.

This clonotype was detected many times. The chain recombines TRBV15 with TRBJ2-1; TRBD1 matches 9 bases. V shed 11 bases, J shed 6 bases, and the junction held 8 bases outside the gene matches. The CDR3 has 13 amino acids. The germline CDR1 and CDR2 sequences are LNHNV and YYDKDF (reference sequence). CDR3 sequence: CAVTGQGFNEQFF. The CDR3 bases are TGTGCCGTAACGGGACAGGGCTTCAATGAGCAGTTCTTC.

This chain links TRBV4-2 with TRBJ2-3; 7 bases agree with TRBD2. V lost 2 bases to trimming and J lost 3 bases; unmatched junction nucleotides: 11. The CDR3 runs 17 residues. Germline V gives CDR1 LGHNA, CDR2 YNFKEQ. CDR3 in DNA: TGTGCCAGCAGCCAAAGGACTCCGGGGGAGGGAACAGATACGCAGTATTTT. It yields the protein CASSQRTPGEGTDTQYF.

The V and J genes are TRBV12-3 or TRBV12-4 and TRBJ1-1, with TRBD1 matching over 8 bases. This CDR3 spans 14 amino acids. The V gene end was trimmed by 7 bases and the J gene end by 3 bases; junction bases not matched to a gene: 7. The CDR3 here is CASITRGLYTEAFF. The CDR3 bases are TGTGCCAGCATAACCAGGGGGCTCTACACTGAAGCTTTCTTT.

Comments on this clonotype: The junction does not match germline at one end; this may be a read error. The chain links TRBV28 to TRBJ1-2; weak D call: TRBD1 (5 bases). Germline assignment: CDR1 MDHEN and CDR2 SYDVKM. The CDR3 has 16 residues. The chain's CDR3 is CASSLWSGSGDYGCTF. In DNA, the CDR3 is TGTGCCAGCAGTTTATGGTCAGGGAGCGGGGACTATGGCTGCACCTTC.

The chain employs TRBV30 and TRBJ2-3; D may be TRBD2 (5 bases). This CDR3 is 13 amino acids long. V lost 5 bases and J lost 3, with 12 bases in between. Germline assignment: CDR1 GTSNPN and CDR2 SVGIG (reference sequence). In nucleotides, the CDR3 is TGTGCCTGGCACAGAGGGAATACAGATACGCAGTATTTT. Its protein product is CAWHRGNTDTQYF.

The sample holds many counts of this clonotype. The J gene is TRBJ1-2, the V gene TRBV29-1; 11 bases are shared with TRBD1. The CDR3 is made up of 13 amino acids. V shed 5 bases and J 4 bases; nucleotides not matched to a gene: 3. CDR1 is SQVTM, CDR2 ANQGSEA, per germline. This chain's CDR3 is CSVRTGGVYGYTF. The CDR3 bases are TGCAGCGTTAGGACAGGGGGCGTCTATGGCTACACCTTC. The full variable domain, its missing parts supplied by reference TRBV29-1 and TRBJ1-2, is SAVISQKPSRDICQRGTSLTIQCQVDSQVTMMFWYRQQPGQSLTLIATANQGSEATYESGFVIDKFPISRPNLTFSTLTVSNMSPEDSSIYLCSVRTGGVYGYTFGSGTRLTVV.

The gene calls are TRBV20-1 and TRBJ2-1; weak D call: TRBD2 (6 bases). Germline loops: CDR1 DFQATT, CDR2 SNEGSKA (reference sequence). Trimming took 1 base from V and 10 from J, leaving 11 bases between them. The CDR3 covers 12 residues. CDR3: CSARAKTREQFF. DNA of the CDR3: TGCAGTGCTAGAGCTAAGACTAGGGAGCAGTTCTTC.

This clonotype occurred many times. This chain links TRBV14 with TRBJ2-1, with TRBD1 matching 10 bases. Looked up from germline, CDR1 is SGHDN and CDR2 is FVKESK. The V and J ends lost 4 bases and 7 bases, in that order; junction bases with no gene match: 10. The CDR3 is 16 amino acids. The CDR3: CASSRMGQGMLNEQFF. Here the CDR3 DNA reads TGTGCCAGCAGCCGTATGGGACAGGGGATGTTGAATGAGCAGTTCTTC.

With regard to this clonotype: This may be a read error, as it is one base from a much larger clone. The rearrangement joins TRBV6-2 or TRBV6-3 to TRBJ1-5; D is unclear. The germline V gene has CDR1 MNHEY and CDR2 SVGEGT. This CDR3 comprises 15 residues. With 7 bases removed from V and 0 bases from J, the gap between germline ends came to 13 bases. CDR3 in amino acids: CASNLFDYSNQPQHF. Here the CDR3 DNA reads TGTGCCAGCAACTTATTCGACTATAGCAATCAGCCCCAGCATTTT.

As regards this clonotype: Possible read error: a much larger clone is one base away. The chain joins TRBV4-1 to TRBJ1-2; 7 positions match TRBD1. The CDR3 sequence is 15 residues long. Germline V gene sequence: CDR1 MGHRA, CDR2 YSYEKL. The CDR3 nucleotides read TGCGTCAGCAGCCGCAGAGGGCCAGGGGGTAATGGCTACACCTTC. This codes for CVSSRRGPGGNGYTF.

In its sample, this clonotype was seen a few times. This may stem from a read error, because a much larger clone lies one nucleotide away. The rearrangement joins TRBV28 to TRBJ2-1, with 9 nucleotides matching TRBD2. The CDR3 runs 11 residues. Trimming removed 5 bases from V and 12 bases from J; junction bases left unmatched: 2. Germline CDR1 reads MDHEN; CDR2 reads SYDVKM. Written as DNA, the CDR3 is TGTGCCAGCAGTCTTAGCGGGGGGCAGTTCTTC. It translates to CASSLSGGQFF.

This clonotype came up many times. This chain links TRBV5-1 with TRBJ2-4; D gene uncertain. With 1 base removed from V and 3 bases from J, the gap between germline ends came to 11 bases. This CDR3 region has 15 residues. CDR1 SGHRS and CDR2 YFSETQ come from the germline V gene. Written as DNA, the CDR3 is TGCGCCAGCAGCTTGATACCGGAAATCAAAAACATTCAGTACTTC. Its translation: CASSLIPEIKNIQYF.

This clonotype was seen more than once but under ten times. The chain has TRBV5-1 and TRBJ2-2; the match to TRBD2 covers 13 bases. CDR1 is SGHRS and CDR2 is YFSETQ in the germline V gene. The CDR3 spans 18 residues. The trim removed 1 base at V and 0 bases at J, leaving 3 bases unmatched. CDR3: CASSLLGLAGSNTGELFF. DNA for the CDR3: TGCGCCAGCAGCTTGTTGGGACTAGCGGGGTCGAACACCGGGGAGCTGTTTTTT.

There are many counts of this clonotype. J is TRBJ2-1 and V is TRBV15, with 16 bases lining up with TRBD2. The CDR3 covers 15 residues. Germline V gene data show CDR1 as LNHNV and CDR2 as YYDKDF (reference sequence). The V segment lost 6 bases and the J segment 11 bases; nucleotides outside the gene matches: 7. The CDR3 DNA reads TGTGCCACCAGGGATCCGGGACTAGCGGGAGGGAAGCAGTTCTTC. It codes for CATRDPGLAGGKQFF.